This is a list of T cell receptor beta chains from one sample in a study of T cell responses to AZD1222 COVID-19 vaccine. Assay used: immunoSEQ multiplex PCR; TCRdb lists only in-frame clones, some missing. The sample holds more than 80,000 clones, approximately 85% seen once. Here the sequenced sample was peripheral blood, taken 28 days after the second AZD1222 dose. The receptors shown here come from an adult who received the AZD1222 COVID-19 vaccine. The CDR3 runs from the conserved cysteine through the conserved F or W. The D gene is left open where the match is weak. Size is omitted from some rows. Given values are once, few, many or a class for expanded clones.

CDR3 length: 12; J gene: TRBJ2-2; clone size: once; D gene: -; V gene: TRBV12-3/TRBV12-4; CDR3 DNA: TGTGCCAGCAGACGTAACACCGGGGAGCTGTTTTTT; CDR3 protein: CASRRNTGELFF
CDR3 length: 12; J gene: TRBJ2-5; clone size: -; D gene: -; V gene: TRBV7-2; CDR3 DNA: TGTGCCAGCAGCTCACCACCCGCAACCCAGTACTTC; CDR3 protein: CASSSPPATQYF
CDR3 length: 15; J gene: TRBJ2-3; clone size: -; D gene: -; V gene: TRBV18; CDR3 DNA: TGTGCCAGCTCACGGGCGGGAAAGTACACAGATACGCAGTATTTT; CDR3 protein: CASSRAGKYTDTQYF
CDR3 length: 12; J gene: TRBJ2-5; clone size: -; D gene: -; V gene: TRBV28; CDR3 DNA: TGTGCCAGCAGTTTACCAGGGGAGACCCAGTACTTC; CDR3 protein: CASSLPGETQYF
CDR3 length: 15; J gene: TRBJ1-1; clone size: -; D gene: -; V gene: TRBV7-9; CDR3 DNA: TGTGCCAGCACCGTGGGGGGCGGCGTGAACACTGAAGCTTTCTTT; CDR3 protein: CASTVGGGVNTEAFF
CDR3 length: 10; J gene: TRBJ2-5; clone size: once; D gene: -; V gene: TRBV28; CDR3 DNA: TGTGCCAGCAGCGGTGAGACCCAGTACTTC; CDR3 protein: CASSGETQYF
CDR3 length: 14; J gene: TRBJ2-5; clone size: -; D gene: TRBD2; V gene: TRBV7-8; CDR3 DNA: TGTGCCAGCAGCCGGGGACTAGTTCGGCAGACCCAGTACTTC; CDR3 protein: CASSRGLVRQTQYF
CDR3 length: 14; J gene: TRBJ2-1; clone size: -; D gene: TRBD2; V gene: TRBV3-1/TRBV3-2; CDR3 DNA: TGTGCCAGCAGCCAAAAGGGAGGGTCCAATGAGCAGTTCTTC; CDR3 protein: CASSQKGGSNEQFF
CDR3 length: 15; J gene: TRBJ1-2; clone size: -; D gene: -; V gene: TRBV19; CDR3 DNA: TGTGCCAGTAGAAGCCCCTGGCAGACTAACTATGGCTACACCTTC; CDR3 protein: CASRSPWQTNYGYTF
CDR3 length: 16; J gene: TRBJ1-2; clone size: once; D gene: TRBD1; V gene: TRBV11-3; CDR3 DNA: TGTGCCAGCAGCTCTCCCCGACAGGGATCCATCTATGGCTACACCTTC; CDR3 protein: CASSSPRQGSIYGYTF
CDR3 length: 15; J gene: TRBJ1-1; clone size: -; D gene: TRBD1; V gene: TRBV27; CDR3 DNA: TGTGCCAGCAGTTTTGGGACAGGGAAGAACACTGAAGCTTTCTTT; CDR3 protein: CASSFGTGKNTEAFF
CDR3 length: 15; J gene: TRBJ1-5; clone size: once; D gene: -; V gene: TRBV9; CDR3 DNA: TGTGCCAGCAGCCCTGTGGCAGGGGCCAATCAGCCCCAGCATTTT; CDR3 protein: CASSPVAGANQPQHF
CDR3 length: 17; J gene: TRBJ1-5; clone size: -; D gene: -; V gene: TRBV6-2/TRBV6-3; CDR3 DNA: TGTGCCAGCAGCCAACAGGGAGGACAGATTATAGGAGGGTGGCAGCATTTT; CDR3 protein: CASSQQGGQIIGGWQHF
CDR3 length: 13; J gene: TRBJ1-4; clone size: -; D gene: -; V gene: TRBV11-3; CDR3 DNA: TGTGCCAGCAGCGCAACCCCGGCGGAAAAACTGTTTTTT; CDR3 protein: CASSATPAEKLFF
CDR3 length: 12; J gene: TRBJ1-2; clone size: -; D gene: -; V gene: TRBV5-1; CDR3 DNA: TGCGCCAGCAGCTCCTCCAGCCTGGGCTACACCTTC; CDR3 protein: CASSSSSLGYTF
CDR3 length: 14; J gene: TRBJ1-2; clone size: -; D gene: -; V gene: TRBV27; CDR3 DNA: TGTGCCAGCAGTTCCCCCGGGAGGGGCTATGGCTACACCTTC; CDR3 protein: CASSSPGRGYGYTF
CDR3 length: 15; J gene: TRBJ1-3; clone size: -; D gene: -; V gene: TRBV6-6; CDR3 DNA: TGTGCCAGCAGTTACTCGTCCGGGTCTGGAAACACCATATATTTT; CDR3 protein: CASSYSSGSGNTIYF
CDR3 length: 16; J gene: TRBJ2-7; clone size: -; D gene: -; V gene: TRBV14; CDR3 DNA: TGTGCCAGCAGCCAAGAAAACAAATTAAGAACCTACGAGCAGTACTTC; CDR3 protein: CASSQENKLRTYEQYF
CDR3 length: 14; J gene: TRBJ1-5; clone size: -; D gene: -; V gene: TRBV6-4; CDR3 DNA: TGTGCCAGCGATGGGGGGGGAGGCAATCAGCCCCAGCATTTT; CDR3 protein: CASDGGGGNQPQHF
CDR3 length: 14; J gene: TRBJ2-5; clone size: -; D gene: TRBD2; V gene: TRBV6-5; CDR3 DNA: TGTGCCAGCAGGGCTCTAGCGGTCCAAGAGACCCAGTACTTC; CDR3 protein: CASRALAVQETQYF
CDR3 length: 18; J gene: TRBJ2-2; clone size: -; D gene: TRBD1; V gene: TRBV5-1; CDR3 DNA: TGCGCCAGCAGCTTGCTGGCGGGACAGGGACACGACACCGGGGAGCTGTTTTTT; CDR3 protein: CASSLLAGQGHDTGELFF
CDR3 length: 14; J gene: TRBJ1-1; clone size: -; D gene: TRBD1; V gene: TRBV19; CDR3 DNA: TGTGCCAGTACCCTCCGGGACAGCTACACTGAAGCTTTCTTT; CDR3 protein: CASTLRDSYTEAFF
CDR3 length: 14; J gene: TRBJ1-4; clone size: -; D gene: TRBD1; V gene: TRBV7-9; CDR3 DNA: TGTGCCAGCAGCAGGGGACAGGGTAATGAAAAACTGTTTTTT; CDR3 protein: CASSRGQGNEKLFF
CDR3 length: 14; J gene: TRBJ2-7; clone size: once; D gene: TRBD1; V gene: TRBV19; CDR3 DNA: TGTGCCAGTAGTCTCGACAGGGGGCACTACGAGCAGTACTTC; CDR3 protein: CASSLDRGHYEQYF